This T cell receptor (beta chain) was obtained from a study of CD8+ T cells in alopecia areata. On the study more broadly: Administration of oral tofacitinib to treated patients was at 5 to 10 mg twice daily. Findings and limits, study-wide: Higher clonality was seen in lesional scalp than in normal scalp, especially in alopecia totalis/universalis.

On this clone itself: Its antigen is as yet unknown. Different DNA sequences within this sample yield the same CDR3.

The ends were cut back, 1 base at V and 7 bases at J, with 5 bases in the middle. From germline, CDR1 is LNHDA and CDR2 SQIVND (reference sequence). This CDR3 has 12 amino acids. Sequencing templates came from extracted RNA that was reverse transcribed into cDNA. The data were produced by immunoSEQ multiplex PCR, yet TCRdb's version contains in-frame clones alone and is incomplete. Of approximately 150,000 clones detected, around 87% appear once; the ten largest clones hold less than 15%. Source: CD8+ T cells sorted from blood, taken at week 0. J is TRBJ2-1 and V is TRBV19, with a weak D call TRBD2 (5 bases). This sequence was found in a human donor with alopecia areata. The CDR3 coding sequence is TGTGCCAGTAGTATAGGAGGGAATGAGCAGTTCTTC. This codes for CASSIGGNEQFF. The variable domain in full, with the rest retrieved from reference TRBV19 and TRBJ2-1, is DGGITQSPKYLFRKEGQNVTLSCEQNLNHDAMYWYRQDPGQGLRLIYYSQIVNDFQKGDIAEGYSVSREKKESFPLTVTSAQKNPTAFYLCASSIGGNEQFFGPGTRLTVL.